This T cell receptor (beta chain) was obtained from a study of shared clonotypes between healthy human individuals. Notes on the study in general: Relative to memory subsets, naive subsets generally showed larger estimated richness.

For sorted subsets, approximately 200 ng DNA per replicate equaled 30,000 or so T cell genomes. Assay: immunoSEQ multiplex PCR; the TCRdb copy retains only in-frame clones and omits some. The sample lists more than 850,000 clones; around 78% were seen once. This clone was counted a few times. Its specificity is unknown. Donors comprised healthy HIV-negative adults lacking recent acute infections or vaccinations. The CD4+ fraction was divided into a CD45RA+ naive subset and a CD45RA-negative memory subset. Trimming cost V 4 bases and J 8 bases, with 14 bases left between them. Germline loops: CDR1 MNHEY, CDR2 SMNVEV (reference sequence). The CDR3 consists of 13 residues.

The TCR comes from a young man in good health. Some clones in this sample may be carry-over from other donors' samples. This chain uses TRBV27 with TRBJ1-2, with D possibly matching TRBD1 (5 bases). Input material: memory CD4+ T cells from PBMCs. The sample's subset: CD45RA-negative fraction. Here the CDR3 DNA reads TGTGCCAGCAGTTCCGGGACCCTGGGCGGCTACACCTTC. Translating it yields CASSSGTLGGYTF.